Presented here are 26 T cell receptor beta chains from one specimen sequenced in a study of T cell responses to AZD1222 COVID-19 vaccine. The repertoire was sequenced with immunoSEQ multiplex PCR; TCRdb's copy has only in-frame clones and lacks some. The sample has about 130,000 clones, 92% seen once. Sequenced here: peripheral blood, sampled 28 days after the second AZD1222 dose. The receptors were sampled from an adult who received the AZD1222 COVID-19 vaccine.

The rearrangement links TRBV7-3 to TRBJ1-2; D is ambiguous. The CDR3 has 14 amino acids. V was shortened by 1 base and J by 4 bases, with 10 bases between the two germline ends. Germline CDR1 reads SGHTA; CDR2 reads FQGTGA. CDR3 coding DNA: TGTGCCAGCAGCTTAAGCGTGGAGGCCTATGGCTACACCTTC. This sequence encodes CASSLSVEAYGYTF.

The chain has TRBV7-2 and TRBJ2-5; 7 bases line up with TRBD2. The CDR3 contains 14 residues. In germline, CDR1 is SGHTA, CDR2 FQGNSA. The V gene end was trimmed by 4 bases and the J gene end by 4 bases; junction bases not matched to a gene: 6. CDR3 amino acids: CASSWGPSGETQYF. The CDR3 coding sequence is TGTGCCAGCAGCTGGGGTCCTAGCGGAGAGACCCAGTACTTC.

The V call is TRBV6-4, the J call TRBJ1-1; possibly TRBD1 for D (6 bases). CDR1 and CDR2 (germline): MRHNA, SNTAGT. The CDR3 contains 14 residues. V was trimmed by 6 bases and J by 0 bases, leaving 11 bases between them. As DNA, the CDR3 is TGTGCCAGCAGACCCACAGGGTTGAACACTGAAGCTTTCTTT. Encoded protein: CASRPTGLNTEAFF.

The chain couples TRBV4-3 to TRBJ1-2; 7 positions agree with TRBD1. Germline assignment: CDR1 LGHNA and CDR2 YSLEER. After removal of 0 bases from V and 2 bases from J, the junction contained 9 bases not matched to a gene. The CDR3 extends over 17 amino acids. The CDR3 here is CASSQDMNQGENYGYTF. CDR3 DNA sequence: TGCGCCAGCAGCCAAGATATGAATCAGGGGGAGAACTATGGCTACACCTTC.

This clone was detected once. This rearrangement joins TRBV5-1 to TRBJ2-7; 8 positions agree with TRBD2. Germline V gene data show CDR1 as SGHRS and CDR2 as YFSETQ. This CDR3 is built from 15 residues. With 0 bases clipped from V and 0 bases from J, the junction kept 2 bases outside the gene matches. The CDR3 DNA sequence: TGCGCCAGCAGCTTGGAGCGGGGGAACTCCTACGAGCAGTACTTC. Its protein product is CASSLERGNSYEQYF. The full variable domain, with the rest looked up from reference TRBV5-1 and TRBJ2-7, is KAGVTQTPRYLIKTRGQQVTLSCSPISGHRSVSWYQQTPGQGLQFLFEYFSETQRNKGNFPGRFSGRQFSNSRSEMNVSTLELGDSALYLCASSLERGNSYEQYFGPGTRLTVT.

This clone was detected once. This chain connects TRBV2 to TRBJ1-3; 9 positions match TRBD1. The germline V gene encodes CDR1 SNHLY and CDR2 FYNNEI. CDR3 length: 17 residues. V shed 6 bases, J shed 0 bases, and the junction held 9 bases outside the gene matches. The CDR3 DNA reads TGTGCCAGCAGCCTCCGGGACAGGGCCGTCTCTGGAAACACCATATATTTT. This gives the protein CASSLRDRAVSGNTIYF.

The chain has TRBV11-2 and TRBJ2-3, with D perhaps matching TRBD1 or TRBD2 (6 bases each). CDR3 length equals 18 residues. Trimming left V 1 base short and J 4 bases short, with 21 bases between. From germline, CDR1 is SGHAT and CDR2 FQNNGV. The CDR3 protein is CASSLVPLGAGRPDTQYF. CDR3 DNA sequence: TGTGCCAGCAGCTTAGTCCCCCTGGGGGCGGGGAGACCAGATACGCAGTATTTT.

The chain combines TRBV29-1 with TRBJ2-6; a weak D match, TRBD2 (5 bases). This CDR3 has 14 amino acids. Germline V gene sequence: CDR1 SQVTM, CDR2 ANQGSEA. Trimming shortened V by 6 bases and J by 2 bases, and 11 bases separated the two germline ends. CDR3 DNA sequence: TGCAGCGTCGAGGGTCAGGCTGGGGCCAACGTCCTGACTTTC. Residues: CSVEGQAGANVLTF. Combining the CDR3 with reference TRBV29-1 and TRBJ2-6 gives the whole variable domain SAVISQKPSRDICQRGTSLTIQCQVDSQVTMMFWYRQQPGQSLTLIATANQGSEATYESGFVIDKFPISRPNLTFSTLTVSNMSPEDSSIYLCSVEGQAGANVLTFGAGSRLTVL.

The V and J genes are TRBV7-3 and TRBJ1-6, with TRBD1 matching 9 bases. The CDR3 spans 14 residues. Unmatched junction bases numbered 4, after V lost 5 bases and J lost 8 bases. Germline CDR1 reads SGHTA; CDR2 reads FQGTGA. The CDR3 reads CASSHTGGDSPLHF. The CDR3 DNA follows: TGTGCCAGCAGCCACACAGGGGGCGATTCACCCCTCCACTTT.

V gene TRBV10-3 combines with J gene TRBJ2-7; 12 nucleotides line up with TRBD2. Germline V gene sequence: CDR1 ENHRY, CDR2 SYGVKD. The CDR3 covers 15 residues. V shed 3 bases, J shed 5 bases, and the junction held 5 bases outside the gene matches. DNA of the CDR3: TGTGCCATCAGTGAATCTAGCGGGAGGGACCACGAGCAGTACTTC. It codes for CAISESSGRDHEQYF.

The CDR3 here is CASSFPGNEQFF. CDR3 bases: TGTGCCAGCAGTTTCCCGGGCAATGAGCAGTTCTTC. V and J are TRBV12-3 or TRBV12-4 and TRBJ2-1, with D hard to call. This CDR3 spans 12 amino acids. Trimming cost V 3 bases and J 6 bases, with 6 bases left between them.

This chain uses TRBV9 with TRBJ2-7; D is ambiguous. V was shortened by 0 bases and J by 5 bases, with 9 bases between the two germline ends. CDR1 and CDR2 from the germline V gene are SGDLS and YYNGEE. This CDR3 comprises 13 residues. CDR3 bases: TGTGCCAGCAGCGTAGACATGGGCAACGAGCAGTACTTC. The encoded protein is CASSVDMGNEQYF.

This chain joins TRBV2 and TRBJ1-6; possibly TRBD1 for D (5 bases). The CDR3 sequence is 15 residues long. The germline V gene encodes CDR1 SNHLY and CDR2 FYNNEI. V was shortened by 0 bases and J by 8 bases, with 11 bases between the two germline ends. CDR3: CASSEAQGPYSPLHF. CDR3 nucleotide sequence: TGTGCCAGCAGTGAAGCGCAGGGACCCTATTCACCCCTCCACTTT.

The CDR3 sequence: CASSLSINYGYTF. The CDR3 region has the DNA TGTGCCAGCAGTTTGAGCATAAACTATGGCTACACCTTC. The chain combines TRBV28 with TRBJ1-2; unclear D gene. The V gene lost 3 bases and the J gene lost 2 bases, with 7 bases spanning the gap. CDR3 length: 13 amino acids. Germline V gives CDR1 MDHEN, CDR2 SYDVKM.

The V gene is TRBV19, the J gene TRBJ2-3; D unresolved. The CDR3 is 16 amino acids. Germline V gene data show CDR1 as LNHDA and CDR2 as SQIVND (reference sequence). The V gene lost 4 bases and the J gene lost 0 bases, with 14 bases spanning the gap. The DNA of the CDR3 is TGTGCCAGTAGTAACCAAGTGGCGACTAGCACAGATACGCAGTATTTT. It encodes CASSNQVATSTDTQYF.

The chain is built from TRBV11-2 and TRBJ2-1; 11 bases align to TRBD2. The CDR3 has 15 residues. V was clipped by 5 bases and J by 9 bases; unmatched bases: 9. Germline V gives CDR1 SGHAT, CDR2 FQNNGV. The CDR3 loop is CASSALAGGRAEQFF. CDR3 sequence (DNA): TGTGCCAGCAGCGCCTTAGCGGGGGGGCGGGCTGAGCAGTTCTTC.

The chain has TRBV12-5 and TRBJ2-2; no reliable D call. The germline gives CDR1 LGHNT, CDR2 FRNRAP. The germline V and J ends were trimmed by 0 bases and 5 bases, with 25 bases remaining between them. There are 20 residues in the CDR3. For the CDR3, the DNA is TGTGCTAGTGGTTTGGTAGGAACAGACGACGCCACAATAAAAACCGGGGAGCTGTTTTTT. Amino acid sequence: CASGLVGTDDATIKTGELFF.

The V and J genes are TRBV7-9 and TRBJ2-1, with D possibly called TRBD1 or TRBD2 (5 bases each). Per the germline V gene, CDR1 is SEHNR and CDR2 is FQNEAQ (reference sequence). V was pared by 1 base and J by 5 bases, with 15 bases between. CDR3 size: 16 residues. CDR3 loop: CASSLVGRDANNEQFF. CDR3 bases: TGTGCCAGCAGCTTAGTGGGACGGGACGCAAACAATGAGCAGTTCTTC.

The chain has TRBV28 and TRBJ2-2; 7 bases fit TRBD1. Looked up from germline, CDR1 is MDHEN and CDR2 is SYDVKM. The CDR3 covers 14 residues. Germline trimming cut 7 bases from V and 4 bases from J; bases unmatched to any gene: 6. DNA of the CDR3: TGTGCCAGCAAACTATCAGGGGGCACCGGGGAGCTGTTTTTT. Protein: CASKLSGGTGELFF.

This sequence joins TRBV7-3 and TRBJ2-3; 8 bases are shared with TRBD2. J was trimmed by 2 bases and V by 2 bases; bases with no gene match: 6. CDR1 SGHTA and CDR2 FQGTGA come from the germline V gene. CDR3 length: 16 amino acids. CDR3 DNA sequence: TGTGCCAGCAGCTTAGGGCGGGGGGTGGACACAGATACGCAGTATTTT. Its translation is CASSLGRGVDTDTQYF. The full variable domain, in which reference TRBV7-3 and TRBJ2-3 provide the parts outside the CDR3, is GAGVSQTPSNKVTEKGKYVELRCDPISGHTALYWYRQSLGQGPEFLIYFQGTGAADDSGLPNDRFFAVRPEGSVSTLKIQRTERGDSAVYLCASSLGRGVDTDTQYFGPGTRLTVL.

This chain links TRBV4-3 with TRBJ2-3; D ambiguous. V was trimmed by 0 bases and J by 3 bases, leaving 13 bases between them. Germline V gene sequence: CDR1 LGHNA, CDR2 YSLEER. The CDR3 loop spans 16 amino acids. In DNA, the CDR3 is TGCGCCAGCAGCCAAGATAATAGGCCGTCGACAGATACGCAGTATTTT. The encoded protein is CASSQDNRPSTDTQYF.

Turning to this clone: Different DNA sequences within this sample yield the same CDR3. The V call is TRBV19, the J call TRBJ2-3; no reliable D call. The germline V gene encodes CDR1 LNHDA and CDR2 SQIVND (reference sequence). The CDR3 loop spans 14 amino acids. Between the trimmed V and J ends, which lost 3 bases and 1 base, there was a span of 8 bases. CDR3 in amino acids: CASSMGGGTDTQYF. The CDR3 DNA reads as TGTGCCAGTAGTATGGGTGGGGGCACAGATACGCAGTATTTT.

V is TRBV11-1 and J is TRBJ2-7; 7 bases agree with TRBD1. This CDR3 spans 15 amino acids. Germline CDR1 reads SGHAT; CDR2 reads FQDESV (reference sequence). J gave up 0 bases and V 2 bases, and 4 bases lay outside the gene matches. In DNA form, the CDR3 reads TGTGCCAGCAGCTTAAGGGGGCAGGGCTCCTACGAGCAGTACTTC. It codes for CASSLRGQGSYEQYF.

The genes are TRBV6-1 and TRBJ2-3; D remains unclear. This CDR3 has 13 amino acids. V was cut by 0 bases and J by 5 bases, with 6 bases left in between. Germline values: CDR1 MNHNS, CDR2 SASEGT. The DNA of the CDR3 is TGTGCCAGCAGTGAAGCGCTGTTAGATACGCAGTATTTT. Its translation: CASSEALLDTQYF.

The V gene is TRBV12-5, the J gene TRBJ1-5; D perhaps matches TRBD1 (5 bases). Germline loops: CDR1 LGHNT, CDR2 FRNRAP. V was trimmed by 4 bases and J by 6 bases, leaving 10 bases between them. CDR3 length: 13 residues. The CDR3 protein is CASGSQVFQPQHF. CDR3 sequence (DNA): TGTGCTAGTGGTTCACAGGTATTTCAGCCCCAGCATTTT.

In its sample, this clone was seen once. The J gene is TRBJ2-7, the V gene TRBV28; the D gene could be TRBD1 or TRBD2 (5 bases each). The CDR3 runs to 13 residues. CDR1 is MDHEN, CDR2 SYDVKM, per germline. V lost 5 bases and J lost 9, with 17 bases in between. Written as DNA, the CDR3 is TGTGCCAGCAGTCCCCGGGACGAGAGACCGCAGTACTTC. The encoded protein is CASSPRDERPQYF.